This is a list of T cell receptor delta chains from one sample in a study of gamma-delta chains in newborns, infants, children. TCRdb re-processed the reads via CATT. The sample has 4,500 to 5,000 delta-chain clones, 3.3% seen once. Sequenced input: blood. These receptors all stem from a child who was a newborn, infant or young child, either healthy, febrile or measles-vaccinated (not recorded which). The CDR3 runs from the conserved cysteine through the conserved F or W. The D gene is left open where the match is weak. Clone size is shown for a subset of rows, as once, few, many or a class of expanded clone.

clone size: medium-sized
D gene: TRDD3
J gene: TRDJ3
V gene: TRDV2
CDR3 protein: CACDTLGDSSWDTRQMFF
CDR3 DNA: TGTGCCTGTGACACCCTGGGGGATAGCTCCTGGGACACCCGACAGATGTTTTTC

clone size: few
D gene: TRDD3
J gene: TRDJ3
V gene: TRDV2
CDR3 protein: CACDPLYWGVSSWDTRQMFF
CDR3 DNA: TGTGCCTGTGACCCCCTGTACTGGGGGGTTAGCTCCTGGGACACCCGACAGATGTTTTTC

clone size: few
D gene: TRDD3
J gene: TRDJ3
V gene: TRDV2
CDR3 protein: CACDTLRAGGTPSSWDTRQMFF
CDR3 DNA: TGTGCCTGTGACACCCTCCGGGCTGGGGGAACTCCAAGCTCCTGGGACACCCGACAGATGTTTTTC

clone size: -
D gene: TRDD3
J gene: TRDJ1
V gene: TRDV1
CDR3 protein: CALGEYWGTRHTDKLIF
CDR3 DNA: TGTGCTCTTGGGGAGTACTGGGGGACTCGCCACACCGATAAACTCATCTTT

clone size: few
D gene: TRDD3
J gene: TRDJ3
V gene: TRDV2
CDR3 protein: CSCDTGEWGISGDTRQMFF
CDR3 DNA: TGTTCCTGTGACACCGGAGAATGGGGGATCTCCGGGGACACCCGACAGATGTTTTTC

clone size: -
D gene: TRDD3
J gene: TRDJ3
V gene: TRDV2
CDR3 protein: CACDTVWGIRPWDTRQMFF
CDR3 DNA: TGTGCCTGTGACACCGTCTGGGGGATACGCCCCTGGGACACCCGACAGATGTTTTTC

clone size: few
D gene: TRDD3
J gene: TRDJ2
V gene: TRDV1
CDR3 protein: CALGESFLGDTFTAQLFF
CDR3 DNA: TGTGCTCTTGGGGAAAGCTTCCTGGGGGATACGTTTACAGCACAACTCTTCTTT

clone size: medium-sized
D gene: TRDD3
J gene: TRDJ2
V gene: TRDV2
CDR3 protein: CACDVLGGLTAQLFF
CDR3 DNA: TGTGCCTGTGACGTACTGGGGGGTTTGACAGCACAACTCTTCTTT

clone size: -
D gene: TRDD3
J gene: TRDJ3
V gene: TRDV2
CDR3 protein: CACDTVLGGTDTRQMFF
CDR3 DNA: TGTGCCTGTGACACCGTACTGGGGGGTACGGACACCCGACAGATGTTTTTC

clone size: -
D gene: TRDD3
J gene: TRDJ1
V gene: TRDV2
CDR3 protein: CACDTETTGGYLTDKLIF
CDR3 DNA: TGTGCCTGTGACACCGAAACGACTGGGGGATACTTGACCGATAAACTCATCTTT

clone size: -
D gene: TRDD3
J gene: TRDJ3
V gene: TRDV2
CDR3 protein: CACDTGWGTSSWDTRQMFF
CDR3 DNA: TGTGCCTGTGACACCGGCTGGGGGACCAGCTCCTGGGACACCCGACAGATGTTTTTC

clone size: few
D gene: TRDD3
J gene: TRDJ3
V gene: TRDV2
CDR3 protein: CACDTAGGDTWDTRQMFF
CDR3 DNA: TGTGCCTGTGACACCGCTGGGGGAGATACCTGGGACACCCGACAGATGTTTTTC

clone size: medium-sized
D gene: TRDD3
J gene: TRDJ3
V gene: TRDV2
CDR3 protein: CACDTAAGDTPWDTRQMFF
CDR3 DNA: TGTGCCTGTGACACCGCTGCCGGGGATACGCCCTGGGACACCCGACAGATGTTTTTC

clone size: -
D gene: TRDD3
J gene: TRDJ3
V gene: TRDV2
CDR3 protein: CACDTGGGFSWDTRQMFF
CDR3 DNA: TGTGCCTGTGACACCGGGGGGGGATTCTCCTGGGACACCCGACAGATGTTTTTC

clone size: -
D gene: TRDD3
J gene: TRDJ1
V gene: TRDV1
CDR3 protein: CALGELVSYGGLLGDTDKLIF
CDR3 DNA: TGTGCTCTTGGGGAACTAGTGTCCTACGGGGGGCTACTGGGGGACACCGATAAACTCATCTTT

clone size: few
D gene: TRDD3
J gene: TRDJ3
V gene: TRDV2
CDR3 protein: CACDLTGGSWDTRQMFF
CDR3 DNA: TGTGCCTGTGATCTTACTGGGGGCTCCTGGGACACCCGACAGATGTTTTTC

clone size: -
D gene: TRDD3
J gene: TRDJ2
V gene: TRDV2
CDR3 protein: CACDKLGEALTAQLFF
CDR3 DNA: TGTGCCTGTGACAAACTGGGGGAAGCTTTGACAGCACAACTCTTCTTT

clone size: few
D gene: -
J gene: TRDJ3
V gene: TRDV2
CDR3 protein: CACDTWADSWDTRQMFF
CDR3 DNA: TGTGCCTGTGACACCTGGGCCGATTCCTGGGACACCCGACAGATGTTTTTC

clone size: -
D gene: -
J gene: TRDJ1
V gene: TRDV3
CDR3 protein: CAIPYTDKLIF
CDR3 DNA: TGTGCAATTCCTTACACCGATAAACTCATCTTT

clone size: medium-sized
D gene: TRDD3
J gene: TRDJ3
V gene: TRDV2
CDR3 protein: CACDTVLGDTSWDTRQMFF
CDR3 DNA: TGTGCCTGTGACACCGTACTGGGGGATACGTCCTGGGACACCCGACAGATGTTTTTC

clone size: medium-sized
D gene: -
J gene: TRDJ3
V gene: TRDV2
CDR3 protein: CACDTLGISSWDTRQMFF
CDR3 DNA: TGTGCCTGTGACACCTTAGGGATAAGCTCCTGGGACACCCGACAGATGTTTTTC

clone size: -
D gene: TRDD3
J gene: TRDJ3
V gene: TRDV2
CDR3 protein: CACDTGYASSWDTRQMFF
CDR3 DNA: TGTGCCTGTGACACCGGATACGCTAGCTCCTGGGACACCCGACAGATGTTTTTC

clone size: -
D gene: TRDD3
J gene: TRDJ1
V gene: TRDV2
CDR3 protein: CACDVLGDTQYTDKLTF
CDR3 DNA: TGTGCCTGTGACGTACTGGGGGATACGCAGTACACCGATAAACTCACCTTT

clone size: -
D gene: TRDD3
J gene: TRDJ1
V gene: TRDV1
CDR3 protein: CALGERTLCGGYGATDKLIF
CDR3 DNA: TGTGCTCTTGGGGAAAGGACACTATGTGGGGGATACGGGGCTACCGATAAACTCATCTTT

clone size: medium-sized
D gene: -
J gene: TRDJ3
V gene: TRDV2
CDR3 protein: CACDTVGVSSWDTRQMFF
CDR3 DNA: TGTGCCTGTGACACCGTGGGGGTTAGCTCCTGGGACACCCGACAGATGTTTTTC

clone size: -
D gene: -
J gene: TRDJ3
V gene: TRDV2
CDR3 protein: CACDTMGAWDTRQMFF
CDR3 DNA: TGTGCCTGTGACACGATGGGGGCCTGGGACACCCGACAGATGTTTTTC

clone size: -
D gene: TRDD3
J gene: TRDJ1
V gene: TRDV1
CDR3 protein: CALGVLDRSYWGIHPEYTDKLIF
CDR3 DNA: TGTGCTCTTGGGGTCCTGGACCGTTCCTACTGGGGGATACACCCCGAGTACACCGATAAACTCATCTTT

clone size: few
D gene: TRDD2
J gene: TRDJ1
V gene: TRDV1
CDR3 protein: CALGNGLPTVTGDFWADKLIF
CDR3 DNA: TGTGCTCTTGGAAACGGCCTTCCTACGGTTACTGGGGATTTTTGGGCCGATAAACTCATCTTT

clone size: few
D gene: TRDD3
J gene: TRDJ3
V gene: TRDV2
CDR3 protein: CACDTVLGDTRWDTRQMFF
CDR3 DNA: TGTGCCTGTGACACCGTACTGGGGGATACGCGTTGGGACACCCGACAGATGTTTTTC

clone size: few
D gene: -
J gene: TRDJ1
V gene: TRDV1
CDR3 protein: CALGALRGTYTDKLIF
CDR3 DNA: TGTGCTCTTGGGGCCCTACGGGGGACTTACACCGATAAACTCATCTTT

clone size: -
D gene: -
J gene: TRDJ1
V gene: TRDV3
CDR3 protein: CAFTFPTLRSRLRDTHPLDKLIF
CDR3 DNA: TGTGCCTTTACCTTTCCTACCCTTCGTTCCCGACTACGGGATACCCACCCTCTCGATAAACTCATCTTT

clone size: -
D gene: TRDD3
J gene: TRDJ1
V gene: TRDV3
CDR3 protein: CAFTPYLGDTDKLIF
CDR3 DNA: TGTGCCTTCACCCCCTACTTGGGGGATACCGATAAACTCATCTTT

clone size: -
D gene: -
J gene: TRDJ1
V gene: TRDV1
CDR3 protein: CALGVSFLHFVGPDYTDKLIF
CDR3 DNA: TGTGCTCTTGGGGTGTCCTTTCTTCACTTCGTGGGGCCGGACTACACCGATAAACTCATCTTT

clone size: few
D gene: TRDD3
J gene: TRDJ1
V gene: TRDV3
CDR3 protein: CAFYSYVLGDTNLDKLIF
CDR3 DNA: TGTGCCTTTTATTCCTACGTACTGGGGGATACGAACCTGGATAAACTCATCTTT

clone size: -
D gene: TRDD3
J gene: TRDJ1
V gene: TRDV2
CDR3 protein: CACDRGGYAKLIF
CDR3 DNA: TGTGCCTGTGACCGTGGGGGATACGCTAAACTCATCTTT

clone size: -
D gene: -
J gene: TRDJ3
V gene: TRDV2
CDR3 protein: CACDTAGASSWDTRQMFF
CDR3 DNA: TGTGCCTGTGACACCGCGGGGGCTAGCTCCTGGGACACCCGACAGATGTTTTTC

clone size: large
D gene: TRDD3
J gene: TRDJ2
V gene: TRDV2
CDR3 protein: CACDTLGDTLTAQLFF
CDR3 DNA: TGTGCCTGTGACACCCTGGGGGATACTTTGACAGCACAACTCTTCTTT

clone size: medium-sized
D gene: TRDD3
J gene: TRDJ2
V gene: TRDV1
CDR3 protein: CALGRWGISRTAQLFF
CDR3 DNA: TGTGCTCTTGGTCGGTGGGGGATAAGTAGAACAGCACAACTCTTCTTT

clone size: few
D gene: -
J gene: TRDJ3
V gene: TRDV2
CDR3 protein: CACDTPSSWDTRQMFF
CDR3 DNA: TGTGCCTGTGACACCCCGAGCTCCTGGGACACCCGACAGATGTTTTTC

clone size: -
D gene: TRDD3
J gene: TRDJ3
V gene: TRDV2
CDR3 protein: CACDTGGYWDTRQMFF
CDR3 DNA: TGTGCCTGTGACACTGGGGGATACTGGGACACCCGACAGATGTTTTTC

clone size: few
D gene: TRDD3
J gene: TRDJ1
V gene: TRDV1
CDR3 protein: CALGESPTGGYDKLIF
CDR3 DNA: TGTGCTCTTGGGGAAAGTCCTACTGGGGGATACGATAAACTCATCTTT

clone size: medium-sized
D gene: TRDD3
J gene: TRDJ2
V gene: TRDV2
CDR3 protein: CACDKLGDTGLTAQLFF
CDR3 DNA: TGTGCCTGTGACAAACTGGGGGATACGGGGTTGACAGCACAACTCTTCTTT

clone size: few
D gene: TRDD3
J gene: TRDJ3
V gene: TRDV2
CDR3 protein: CARDVLGDTSWDTRQMFF
CDR3 DNA: TGTGCCCGTGACGTACTGGGGGATACGTCCTGGGACACCCGACAGATGTTTTTC

clone size: few
D gene: -
J gene: TRDJ3
V gene: TRDV2
CDR3 protein: CACDTCWGGSWDTRQMFF
CDR3 DNA: TGTGCCTGTGACACGTGCTGGGGCGGCTCCTGGGACACCCGACAGATGTTTTTC

clone size: few
D gene: -
J gene: TRDJ3
V gene: TRDV2
CDR3 protein: CACDTLGTSSWDTRQMFF
CDR3 DNA: TGTGCCTGTGACACTTTGGGGACCAGCTCCTGGGACACCCGACAGATGTTTTTC

clone size: few
D gene: TRDD3
J gene: TRDJ1
V gene: TRDV2
CDR3 protein: CACDTWGILGDKLIF
CDR3 DNA: TGTGCCTGTGACACCTGGGGGATACTAGGCGATAAACTCATCTTT

clone size: few
D gene: TRDD3
J gene: TRDJ2
V gene: TRDV2
CDR3 protein: CACDPLGDTPAQLFF
CDR3 DNA: TGTGCCTGCGACCCACTGGGGGATACGCCGGCACAACTCTTCTTT

clone size: few
D gene: TRDD3
J gene: TRDJ3
V gene: TRDV2
CDR3 protein: CACDTVLGDSSSWDTRQMFF
CDR3 DNA: TGTGCCTGTGACACCGTACTGGGGGATTCGAGCTCCTGGGACACCCGACAGATGTTTTTC

clone size: few
D gene: TRDD3
J gene: TRDJ1
V gene: TRDV1
CDR3 protein: CALGELKLSTGGYAYRATDKLIF
CDR3 DNA: TGCGCTCTTGGGGAACTCAAATTATCGACTGGGGGATACGCGTATCGTGCCACCGATAAACTCATCTTT

clone size: -
D gene: TRDD3
J gene: TRDJ3
V gene: TRDV2
CDR3 protein: CACDPLGEHLSWDTRQMFF
CDR3 DNA: TGTGCCTGTGACCCACTGGGGGAACACCTCTCCTGGGACACCCGACAGATGTTTTTC

clone size: -
D gene: -
J gene: TRDJ2
V gene: TRDV2
CDR3 protein: CACDTVGDLPLTAQLFF
CDR3 DNA: TGTGCCTGTGACACCGTAGGGGACCTCCCTTTGACAGCACAACTCTTCTTT

clone size: few
D gene: TRDD3
J gene: TRDJ3
V gene: TRDV2
CDR3 protein: CACDTVLGDSSSWDTRQMFF
CDR3 DNA: TGTGCCTGTGACACCGTACTGGGGGACTCTAGCTCCTGGGACACCCGACAGATGTTTTTC

clone size: medium-sized
D gene: -
J gene: TRDJ3
V gene: TRDV2
CDR3 protein: CACDTAGSSSWDTRQMFF
CDR3 DNA: TGTGCCTGTGACACCGCTGGGAGTAGCTCCTGGGACACCCGACAGATGTTTTTC

clone size: few
D gene: -
J gene: TRDJ2
V gene: TRDV1
CDR3 protein: CALGEHSYWGALTAQLFF
CDR3 DNA: TGTGCTCTTGGGGAACATTCCTACTGGGGAGCTTTGACAGCACAACTCTTCTTT

clone size: few
D gene: TRDD3
J gene: TRDJ3
V gene: TRDV2
CDR3 protein: CACDPTAGISWDTRQMFF
CDR3 DNA: TGTGCCTGTGACCCAACCGCGGGGATATCCTGGGACACCCGGCAGATGTTTTTC

clone size: medium-sized
D gene: TRDD3
J gene: TRDJ1
V gene: TRDV1
CDR3 protein: CALGELPGGPQTDKLIF
CDR3 DNA: TGTGCTCTTGGGGAACTTCCTGGGGGTCCCCAGACCGATAAACTCATCTTT

clone size: few
D gene: TRDD3
J gene: TRDJ3
V gene: TRDV2
CDR3 protein: CACDYTGESSSWDTRQMFF
CDR3 DNA: TGTGCCTGTGACTATACTGGGGAATCGAGCTCCTGGGACACCCGACAGATGTTTTTC

clone size: -
D gene: TRDD3
J gene: TRDJ1
V gene: TRDV1
CDR3 protein: CALGAFLPYWGIRPDKLIF
CDR3 DNA: TGTGCTCTTGGGGCCTTCCTACCCTACTGGGGGATACGTCCCGATAAACTCATCTTT

clone size: few
D gene: TRDD3
J gene: TRDJ3
V gene: TRDV2
CDR3 protein: CACDTGGYSSWDTRQMFF
CDR3 DNA: TGTGCCTGTGATACTGGGGGATACTCCTCCTGGGACACCCGACAGATGTTTTTC